A single TCR beta chain is shown here with its context. Its antigen remains undetermined. It has no much larger one-base neighbor in the sample; base qualities were not kept. The library was obtained by the immunoSEQ multiplex PCR assay. A mixture of 60 forward primers for TCR Vbeta segments and 13 reverse primers for TCR Jbeta segments was used in the multiplex PCR. A multiplex PCR assay on genomic DNA amplified the CDR3 region of rearranged TCR beta genes. On the Illumina HiSeq System, the amplified TCR beta libraries were sequenced as 87-base-pair reads. The study's own analysis went as follows. A later analysis tallied 80 million to 95 million unique TCR beta chains across the 666 repertoires, and approximately 9.9 million of those chains were shared by two or more donors. A nearest-neighbor algorithm error-corrected the raw reads and collapsed the reads into unique sequences, merging closely related sequences to remove PCR and sequencing errors. CDR3 sequences were aligned to IMGT reference sequences to assign V, D and J gene segments. For a sequence to be retained, a match of at least six nucleotides to both a V gene segment and a J gene segment was required. Rearrangements were called productive when the CDR3 lacked stop codons and stayed in frame with V and J; all others were non-productive. CDR3 was defined according to IMGT convention as the region running from the second conserved V-encoded cysteine to the conserved J-encoded phenylalanine. The earlier analysis of roughly 590 of the donors excluded any sequence lacking an unambiguous match to a single V gene segment. In an earlier analysis of a few hundred of the donors, V segments were called functional above 56.7% productive rearrangements and were called segregating when the between-donor standard deviation exceeded 5%. A statistical classification framework was built to diagnose cytomegalovirus status from the catalog of TCR beta chain sequences. In a later analysis, V and J genes were assigned by comparing TCR nucleotide sequences against IMGT/GENE-DB human TR gene sequences. A later analysis assigned CDR3 sequences and most-parsimonious VDJ recombination scenarios with the TCRdist pipeline. A later analysis defined each TCR beta chain by its CDR3 amino acid sequence plus V-gene family, and excluded reads lacking a unique V-gene family. A later analysis removed several hundred highly shared, low-generation-probability nucleotide sequences to deal with suspected cross-contamination and a sequencing artifact. A later analysis calculated a clonal expansion index for each public chain from normalized within-repertoire ranks of inferred template counts. Generation probabilities in a later analysis came from a VDJ recombination model fitted to out-of-frame rearrangements, and those results were checked against IGoR. In a later analysis, hypergeometric tests were used to score TCR-TCR, TCR-HLA and TCR-CMV co-occurrence, with a repertoire-size bias correction applied to TCR pairs. False discovery rates were estimated in a later analysis by permuting HLA or CMV assignments 20 times. In a later analysis, co-occurring TCRs were grouped with DBSCAN, and TCRdist sequence similarity was added when clustering was performed within HLA-allele-positive subsets. Repertoires with fewer than 30,000 or more than 120,000 public chains were left out of co-occurrence clustering, as were five repertoires with anomalous nucleotide sharing. TCRdb retrieved this table from immuneACCESS and kept in-frame rearrangements only. Not all clones are present; in checked studies, unresolved V genes account for under half, and no reason is known for the remainder. Clone size and the V and J calls come from that table; the DNA yielded D and trimming. For this sample there are 150,000 to 200,000 clones; roughly 65% appear just once. The ten largest make up about 4.7% of the sample.

The data originate from a study of cytomegalovirus exposure and HLA in healthy donors (dated 2017 in TCRdb). About the study as a whole: In an earlier analysis of roughly 590 of the donors, about 270 Gb of sequence data and 100 million or so unique TCR beta sequences from about 190 million T cells were reported. Roughly 300 gigabases of sequencing data and approximately 91 million unique TCR sequences made up an early release that covered fewer than 650 HLA-typed donors. Of the 350 to 450 genotyped donors, approximately 82% fell in the genetic ancestry cluster associated with self-reported Caucasian donors. The aim of the study was to test whether cataloging public T cell receptors could identify signatures of past pathogen exposure. The study profiled the T cell repertoires of 500 to 800 subjects by immunosequencing and related them to cytomegalovirus serostatus. A separate validation cohort of some 130 different subjects was used in addition to the roughly 620-subject first cohort. To predict cytomegalovirus infection status, the study combined high-throughput TCR immunosequencing, statistical association of individual TCRs with disease status, and machine learning. In a later analysis, previously published TCR beta repertoires from 550 to 750 donors were re-analyzed and high-resolution HLA genotyping was added so that TCR occurrence patterns could be studied. In the later analysis, no new phenotypic data were used to find candidate immune exposures; instead, reliance was placed on TCR beta sequences and their occurrence across donors. An earlier analysis of around 640 of the donors used high-throughput TCR beta sequencing to judge whether each TCR beta V gene segment behaved as functional or pseudogenic. Donor age, sex, ethnicity and CMV serostatus were compiled alongside the repertoire data. A later genetic analysis used genome-wide SNP genotypes for about three fifths of the 666 donors, treating that subset as a discovery cohort. Every discovery cohort repertoire had been produced on one sequencing platform. Both class I and class II loci were covered by HLA typing, at four-digit resolution. The number of typed donors differed by locus: roughly 629-640 for A, B, C, DRB1 and DQB1; some 500 for DQA1; 606 for DPA1; and approximately 450 for DPB1. A few DR-DQ haplotypes were handled as single units for association and clustering because linkage in the cohort was strong. Among roughly 400 genotyped donors of the cohort, an average of 235,054 unique TCR beta nucleotide sequences were sequenced per donor, around a sixth of them non-productive.

The germline ends are 10 bases apart after V is trimmed by 5 bases and J by 3 bases. The CDR3 numbers 13 residues from cysteine through phenylalanine. Only the CDR3 portion is preserved as DNA: 39 bases, with reading frame beginning at the first base. In the germline V gene (reference sequence), CDR1 corresponds to SEHNR and CDR2 to FQNEAQ. Findings and caveats that apply to the study as a whole: A few of the identified cytomegalovirus-associated TCR beta chains were confirmed in vitro to be specific for cytomegalovirus antigens. The only immune exposure information available for the cohort was CMV serostatus. A later genetic analysis reported fewer N-insertions in productive TCRs among donors in an Asian-associated ancestry cluster than the roughly 700-donor mean. A total of about 150 TCR beta chains were listed by the study as associated with cytomegalovirus. A further reported finding was that TCR beta sequences accurately predicted the HLA-A and HLA-B alleles for most subjects in the first cohort. Because some donors lacked HLA typing at each locus, the association tests relied only on the typed subset. At a false discovery rate of 0.05, a later analysis linked about 17,000 TCR beta sequences to specific HLA alleles. Assigning TCR associations to individual alleles was difficult when HLA alleles, especially DR and DQ, strongly co-occurred. The sequencing pipeline was judged likely to have produced a cluster of highly shared sequence variants as a technical artifact. In an earlier analysis of fewer than 700 of the donors, most TCR beta V segments appeared in productive rearrangements about 90% or about 30% of the time, broadly matching IMGT annotations. The classifier was reported to diagnose cytomegalovirus status with high specificity and sensitivity in both the original and validation cohorts. In a later genetic analysis, a missense DCLRE1C variant was associated with V-gene and J-gene trimming of TCR beta chains, and the association was replicated in an independent cohort. According to a later analysis, most CMV-associated TCR beta chains appeared to be HLA-restricted, and the HLA associations seemed to be driven largely by CMV exposure. Across donors, most TCR sequences were observed very rarely, whereas some public TCRs were present in many individuals. Presence/absence analyses assumed roughly uniform sequencing depth across donors, an assumption that may not hold. The authors suggested that the approach could potentially be extended to other disease states and immunological phenotypes. According to a later analysis, TCR association rates differed among HLA loci, with DRB1 alleles showing the most associated TCRs and HLA-C alleles showing the fewest. Some IMGT-functional V segments, including TRBV6-2 and TRBV6-3, could not be told apart with the 87-base-pair reads, so those segments were excluded. Correlated functional status among segregating V segments might be attributable to linkage disequilibrium, but an unknown experimental factor could not be ruled out. This cohort had only TCR beta chains sequenced, and the lack of alpha or paired-chain data limited which features could be detected. Several of the top co-occurrence clusters appeared to be linked to parvovirus B19, influenza, CMV and Epstein-Barr virus, according to a later analysis. Seventeen rarely observed V segments, including chromosome 9 orphons, were excluded from the earlier analysis of some 590 of the donors because counts were too low. Compared with equally common non-associated chains, HLA-associated TCR beta chains in a later analysis were more clonally expanded and had lower generation probabilities.

The cohort was made up of 650 to 700 healthy bone marrow donors. Cohort members were all nominally healthy when sampled, although unrecorded immune exposures were likely present. The donor tested CMV seropositive and was one of the 289 seropositive cohort members. A peripheral blood sample was collected from each donor, and TCR beta sequencing was performed on peripheral blood mononuclear cells. Genomic DNA was extracted from the blood cell samples with the Qiagen DNeasy Blood Extraction Kit. This sequence was found in a man aged 18 to 29 in good health and CMV-seropositive. The chain couples TRBV7-9 to TRBJ1-1, with no confidently assigned D gene. The sequenced sample consisted of PBMCs. This receptor has the CDR3 CASSRRQDTEAFF. The sequenced DNA is TGTGCCAGCAGCCGCCGGCAGGACACTGAAGCTTTCTTT.